Listed here are 6 T cell receptor beta chains from one sample, sequenced in a study of blood T cell repertoires in COVID-19. Generated by immunoSEQ multiplex PCR, the TCRdb table keeps only in-frame clones and is missing some. The sample gives about 64,000 clones, over 75% of which show up once; roughly 9.8% is in the top ten. Sequenced material: peripheral blood. The receptor set was obtained from a human donor in a cohort sampled during active COVID-19.

The V gene is TRBV30, the J gene TRBJ1-2; tentative D call: TRBD1 (6 bases). The CDR3 is 16 amino acids. Looked up from germline, CDR1 is GTSNPN and CDR2 is SVGIG (reference sequence). V shed 3 bases and J shed 4 bases, with 21 bases lying between them. The CDR3 nucleotides read TGTGCCTGGAGCGGGGACCTCAGGGGCACGGGCTATGGCTACACCTTC. As protein: CAWSGDLRGTGYGYTF.

This chain links TRBV5-1 with TRBJ2-7, with 10 nucleotides matching TRBD2. There are 18 residues in the CDR3. V shed 0 bases and J 1 base; nucleotides not matched to a gene: 10. Germline lookup yields CDR1 SGHRS and CDR2 YFSETQ. The CDR3 bases are TGCGCCAGCAGCTTGGGGCCCCTAGCTAGCGGGAGTTCCTACGAGCAGTACTTC. As protein: CASSLGPLASGSSYEQYF.

The chain couples TRBV19 to TRBJ1-5; 12 positions match TRBD1. CDR3 size: 15 residues. Germline values: CDR1 LNHDA, CDR2 SQIVND (reference sequence). With 7 bases clipped from V and 11 bases from J, the junction kept 12 bases outside the gene matches. CDR3 DNA sequence: TGTGCCAGTAATCGGGACAGGGGGCCTGCCGAGGCCCAGCATTTT. Translating it yields CASNRDRGPAEAQHF.

The V and J genes are TRBV3-1 (or the pseudogene TRBV3-2) and TRBJ2-3; 7 positions match TRBD2. The CDR3 loop spans 18 amino acids. Germline values: CDR1 LGHDT, CDR2 YNNKEL (reference sequence). V was pared by 4 bases and J by 0 bases, with 13 bases of the junction left unmatched. The CDR3 DNA follows: TGTGCCAGCAGCCCGCCCCCTATGTCGGGAGGAAGCACAGATACGCAGTATTTT. Translated: CASSPPPMSGGSTDTQYF.

The V gene is TRBV19, the J gene TRBJ1-2, with 7 bases lining up with TRBD1. The junction had 6 bases not matched to a gene; V was cut back by 5 bases and J by 0 bases. Germline V lookup: CDR1 LNHDA, CDR2 SQIVND (reference sequence). This CDR3 contains 15 residues. CDR3 in amino acids: CASSLDRPPNYGYTF. As DNA, the CDR3 is TGTGCCAGTAGTTTGGACAGGCCACCTAACTATGGCTACACCTTC.

V is TRBV5-5 and J is TRBJ2-7, with 9 bases matching TRBD1. The CDR3 spans 15 residues. Germline lookup yields CDR1 SGHKS and CDR2 YYEKEE (reference sequence). With 5 bases clipped from V and 1 base from J, the junction kept 7 bases outside the gene matches. The CDR3 DNA follows: TGTGCCAGCAGACTGGGGACAGGGACTTCCTACGAGCAGTACTTC. Its translation: CASRLGTGTSYEQYF.